The 27 T cell receptor beta chains reported below all come from one sample, sequenced in a study of STAT5B mutations in CD4+ large granular lymphocyte leukemia. Profiling relied on immunoSEQ multiplex PCR, and the TCRdb table lists in-frame clones only, not all of them. The sample yields 48,000 or so clones, around 70% seen once. The specimen was CD4+ T cells from blood buffy coats. The origin of the receptors is a human donor in good health.

This clone turned up a few times. CDR3 region: CASSEERSTGELFF. The CDR3 DNA sequence: TGTGCCAGCAGTGAAGAGCGGTCCACCGGGGAGCTGTTTTTT. The chain combines TRBV2 with TRBJ2-2; D might be TRBD2 (5 bases). Trimming removed 1 base at V and 4 bases at J, with 7 bases between. The germline V gene encodes CDR1 SNHLY and CDR2 FYNNEI. The CDR3 contains 14 residues.

The rearrangement links TRBV5-5 to TRBJ1-4; 9 nucleotides agree with TRBD1. V lost 3 bases, J lost 8 bases, and 11 bases stayed unmatched. The CDR3 spans 16 residues. Germline CDR1 SGHKS, CDR2 YYEKEE (reference sequence). CDR3 residues: CASSYPEGQGWEKLFF. CDR3 DNA sequence: TGTGCCAGCAGCTATCCGGAAGGACAGGGGTGGGAAAAACTGTTTTTT. The full variable domain, with the rest looked up from reference TRBV5-5 and TRBJ1-4, is DAGVTQSPTHLIKTRGQQVTLRCSPISGHKSVSWYQQVLGQGPQFIFQYYEKEERGRGNFPDRFSARQFPNYSSELNVNALLLGDSALYLCASSYPEGQGWEKLFFGSGTQLSVL.

V gene TRBV7-6 combines with J gene TRBJ2-5; maybe TRBD2 (5 bases). The V gene's germline CDR1 is SGHVS and CDR2 FNYEAQ. CDR3 length: 11 amino acids. Trimming cost V 6 bases and J 5 bases, with 7 bases left between them. The CDR3 nucleotides read TGTGCCAGCAGTCGAGGGGAGACCCAGTACTTC. As protein: CASSRGETQYF.

The chain joins TRBV10-1 to TRBJ1-6; 10 bases line up with TRBD1. The CDR3 is made up of 16 amino acids. Germline V gene lookup returns CDR1 WNHNN and CDR2 SYGVQD (reference sequence). The V and J ends lost 2 bases and 9 bases, in that order; junction bases with no gene match: 7. Here the CDR3 DNA reads TGCGCCAGCAGTGAGCCAGGGACAGGGGTTATTTCACCCCTCCACTTT. This encodes CASSEPGTGVISPLHF.

The chain carries TRBV6-1 and TRBJ2-5; TRBD1 aligns across 9 bases. V was clipped by 10 bases and J by 5 bases; unmatched bases: 5. Germline V gene lookup returns CDR1 MNHNS and CDR2 SASEGT. The length of the CDR3 is 12 residues. CDR3 sequence: CAIRDRAETQYF. In nucleotides, the CDR3 is TGTGCCATCCGGGACAGGGCCGAGACCCAGTACTTC.

This clone was seen only a few times. The chain employs TRBV27 and TRBJ1-5; 7 nucleotides align to TRBD1. CDR1 is MNHEY, CDR2 SMNVEV, per germline (reference sequence). V gave up 9 bases and J gave up 3 bases; unmatched junction bases: 5. This CDR3 spans 13 amino acids. The CDR3 sequence: CASRQGFNQPQHF. The CDR3 bases are TGTGCCAGTCGACAGGGTTTCAATCAGCCCCAGCATTTT.

This clone turned up a few times. The chain uses TRBV7-6 and TRBJ1-3, with D uncertain. Germline CDR1 is SGHVS and CDR2 is FNYEAQ. V lost 5 bases and J lost 4, with 9 bases in between. The CDR3 extends over 13 amino acids. DNA of the CDR3: TGTGCCAGCAGCCCGGATCGAGGAAACACCATATATTTT. This encodes CASSPDRGNTIYF.

The chain uses TRBV19 and TRBJ2-3; TRBD2 matches 9 bases. V shed 4 bases, J shed 3 bases, and the junction held 2 bases outside the gene matches. This CDR3 is 14 amino acids long. Germline values: CDR1 LNHDA, CDR2 SQIVND (reference sequence). Here the CDR3 reads CASSSLAGTDTQYF. The CDR3 coding sequence is TGTGCCAGTAGTAGTCTAGCGGGAACAGATACGCAGTATTTT.

V and J are TRBV19 and TRBJ2-5; no reliable D call. The CDR3 is 14 amino acids. CDR1 and CDR2 from the germline V gene are LNHDA and SQIVND (reference sequence). Trimming pared 3 bases from V and 2 bases from J, leaving 10 bases between. The CDR3 nucleotides are TGTGCCAGTAGTATCCCTCGCAGACAAGAGACCCAGTACTTC. Translation: CASSIPRRQETQYF.

The V gene is TRBV11-2, the J gene TRBJ2-1; 10 bases are a match to TRBD2. The length of the CDR3 is 14 residues. Per the germline V gene, CDR1 is SGHAT and CDR2 is FQNNGV. J was trimmed by 15 bases and V by 0 bases; bases with no gene match: 8. CDR3 protein: CASSLDRSGGAGFF. The CDR3 DNA is TGTGCCAGCAGCTTAGATCGAAGCGGGGGGGCGGGGTTCTTC.

The rearrangement uses TRBV5-1 and TRBJ1-2, with D unclear. The ends were cut back, 2 bases at V and 2 bases at J, with 10 bases in the middle. The CDR3 is made up of 14 amino acids. The germline CDR1 and CDR2 sequences are SGHRS and YFSETQ. The DNA for the CDR3 is TGCGCCAGCAGCTTAGGTGGCGGGAACTATGGCTACACCTTC. It codes for CASSLGGGNYGYTF.

The chain employs TRBV19 and TRBJ2-5; 14 bases line up with TRBD2. Germline V lookup: CDR1 LNHDA, CDR2 SQIVND (reference sequence). The CDR3 sequence is 16 residues long. Trimming cost V 3 bases and J 5 bases; bases outside gene matches: 5. The CDR3, as DNA: TGTGCCAGTAGTATCGGACTAGCGGGGGGACAGGAGACCCAGTACTTC. Translating gives CASSIGLAGGQETQYF.

The J gene is TRBJ1-2, the V gene TRBV25-1; 7 bases map to TRBD1. Looked up from germline, CDR1 is MGHDK and CDR2 is SYGVNS. The CDR3 is 13 amino acids. The V and J ends lost 5 bases and 8 bases, in that order; junction bases with no gene match: 8. The CDR3 DNA sequence: TGTGCCAGCAGTCTAGGGGGCGCGTCGGGCTACACCTTC. It codes for CASSLGGASGYTF.

The chain couples TRBV5-1 to TRBJ2-1; D gene uncertain. Trimming took 0 bases from V and 6 from J, leaving 13 bases between them. The V gene's germline CDR1 is SGHRS and CDR2 YFSETQ. The CDR3 loop spans 15 amino acids. The CDR3 coding sequence is TGCGCCAGCAGCTTGGAACCCCTTCCTAGCAATGAGCAGTTCTTC. It specifies CASSLEPLPSNEQFF.

The chain employs TRBV7-9 and TRBJ1-6; maybe TRBD1 (5 bases). Germline V CDR1 and CDR2: SEHNR, FQNEAQ (reference sequence). V was clipped by 1 base and J by 10 bases, with 14 bases between them. This CDR3 has 15 residues. The chain's CDR3 is CASSLERGRMSPLHF. The CDR3 DNA follows: TGTGCCAGCAGCTTAGAAAGGGGTCGGATGTCACCCCTCCACTTT.

The chain recombines TRBV18 with TRBJ2-4; D is perhaps TRBD1 (7 bases). V was shortened by 3 bases and J by 7 bases, with 16 bases between the two germline ends. The germline CDR1 and CDR2 sequences are KGHSH and LQKENI. CDR3 size: 15 residues. CDR3 sequence: CASSPQEGASNIQYF. As DNA, the CDR3 is TGTGCCAGCTCACCTCAGGAGGGGGCTTCGAACATTCAGTACTTC.

This chain uses TRBV6-6 with TRBJ2-3; D possibly uses TRBD1 or TRBD2 (6 bases each). The CDR3 extends over 14 amino acids. CDR1 MNHNY and CDR2 SVGAGI come from the germline V gene (reference sequence). V lost 6 bases and J lost 5, with 15 bases in between. The chain's CDR3 is CASSGPGAGDTQYF. CDR3 bases: TGTGCCAGCAGCGGTCCGGGGGCCGGAGATACGCAGTATTTT.

The V gene is TRBV18, the J gene TRBJ2-4; D possibly uses TRBD1 or TRBD2 (5 bases each). CDR1 KGHSH and CDR2 LQKENI come from the germline V gene. This CDR3 has 12 residues. The V end lost 3 bases, the J end lost 5 bases, and 5 bases lay between the germline ends. Here the CDR3 DNA reads TGTGCCAGCTCACCGGGACAAAACATTCAGTACTTC. Its translation is CASSPGQNIQYF.

The chain has TRBV7-9 and TRBJ2-3; 7 bases line up with TRBD1. The CDR3 totals 15 residues. The junction had 11 bases not matched to a gene; V was cut back by 5 bases and J by 6 bases. Germline assignment: CDR1 SEHNR and CDR2 FQNEAQ (reference sequence). The CDR3, as DNA: TGTGCCAGCAGCGCCCGACAGGGTGAGGTGGATACGCAGTATTTT. This sequence encodes CASSARQGEVDTQYF.

This clone was observed once. V usage is TRBV28 and J usage is TRBJ1-5; D is uncertain. V was pared by 2 bases and J by 3 bases, with 11 bases between. The CDR3 loop spans 15 amino acids. CDR1 and CDR2 (germline): MDHEN, SYDVKM. The CDR3 nucleotides are TGTGCCAGCAGTTTACCCCAAACGGCCAATCAGCCCCAGCATTTT. It translates to CASSLPQTANQPQHF.

The chain carries TRBV9 and TRBJ2-5; weak D call: TRBD2 (7 bases). From germline, CDR1 is SGDLS and CDR2 YYNGEE. This CDR3 region has 15 residues. V dropped 0 bases and J dropped 5 bases, with 14 bases sitting between them. CDR3: CASSVGSGGVETQYF. In nucleotides, the CDR3 is TGTGCCAGCAGCGTAGGATCGGGGGGCGTCGAGACCCAGTACTTC.

This chain joins TRBV11-2 and TRBJ1-2; TRBD1 aligns across 7 bases. Unmatched junction bases numbered 7, after V lost 3 bases and J lost 6 bases. The CDR3 consists of 14 residues. Germline V gene lookup returns CDR1 SGHAT and CDR2 FQNNGV. CDR3 coding DNA: TGTGCCAGCAGCTTTGATCGAGGGGGCGATGGCTACACCTTC. It encodes CASSFDRGGDGYTF.

This clone showed up just a few times. Written as DNA, the CDR3 is TGTGCCAGCAGTGTCAGGGGGCGTGAAAAACTGTTTTTT. Its translation is CASSVRGREKLFF. This rearrangement joins TRBV2 to TRBJ1-4; TRBD1 matches 8 bases. This CDR3 has 13 amino acids. Germline V gene sequence: CDR1 SNHLY, CDR2 FYNNEI. With V trimmed by 4 bases and J by 7 bases, 2 bases remained unmatched.

V gene TRBV30 combines with J gene TRBJ2-5; maybe TRBD1 (5 bases). The length of the CDR3 is 15 residues. CDR1 GTSNPN and CDR2 SVGIG come from the germline V gene (reference sequence). The ends were cut back, 0 bases at V and 5 bases at J, with 16 bases in the middle. CDR3 DNA sequence: TGTGCCTGGAGTGTCTCTTTTGGGGCCGGGGAGACCCAGTACTTC. The encoded protein is CAWSVSFGAGETQYF.

The chain combines TRBV5-1 with TRBJ2-1; either TRBD1 or TRBD2 may fit D (5 bases each). With 7 bases removed from V and 1 base from J, the gap between germline ends came to 12 bases. CDR1 is SGHRS, CDR2 YFSETQ, per germline. This CDR3 has 14 amino acids. CDR3 in DNA: TGCGCCAGCGGGGCGGAGGCGTCCTACAATGAGCAGTTCTTC. Amino acids: CASGAEASYNEQFF.

This clone has just a few counts. V and J are TRBV18 and TRBJ1-1; no firm D call. This CDR3 has 12 amino acids. In germline, CDR1 is KGHSH, CDR2 LQKENI. V lost 2 bases and J lost 2, with 3 bases in between. In DNA, the CDR3 is TGTGCCAGCTCACCAGCAAACACTGAAGCTTTCTTT. It yields the protein CASSPANTEAFF.

Only one count was recorded for this clone. J is TRBJ1-6 and V is TRBV5-1, with 9 bases lining up with TRBD1. The CDR3 runs to 15 residues. Trimming cost V 5 bases and J 9 bases; bases outside gene matches: 9. CDR1 and CDR2 (germline): SGHRS, YFSETQ. The CDR3, as DNA: TGCGCCAGCAGGTCCGGGACAGGGAGTTCTTCACCCCTCCACTTT. Translating gives CASRSGTGSSSPLHF.